Presented here are 21 T cell receptor beta chains from one specimen sequenced in a study of OX40 agonist ivuxolimab in advanced cancers. Some clones are missing from TCRdb's copy, which holds only in-frame ones; the method was immunoSEQ multiplex PCR. Among around 90,000 clones listed, about 91% were seen once. The source was CD4+ or CD8+ T cells sorted from blood, collected in a trial of the OX40 agonist ivuxolimab. All receptors derive from an adult with an advanced solid tumor such as melanoma, head and neck, liver or kidney cancer.

CDR3 region: CASSSSGAWGYTF. The CDR3 nucleotides read TGTGCCAGCAGTTCATCAGGGGCCTGGGGCTACACCTTC. This chain uses TRBV28 with TRBJ1-2; D might be TRBD1 (6 bases). V dropped 4 bases and J dropped 8 bases, with 14 bases sitting between them. Germline V gene sequence: CDR1 MDHEN, CDR2 SYDVKM. This CDR3 is 13 amino acids long.

This sequence joins TRBV4-1 and TRBJ2-5; the match to TRBD2 covers 15 bases. Trimming removed 0 bases from V and 3 bases from J; junction bases left unmatched: 5. Per the germline V gene, CDR1 is MGHRA and CDR2 is YSYEKL. CDR3 length: 18 amino acids. The CDR3 DNA is TGCGCCAGCAGCCAAGATCTGGGACTAGCGGGAGGTAAAGAGACCCAGTACTTC. Protein sequence: CASSQDLGLAGGKETQYF.

Here the CDR3 reads CASSGNRVNEQFF. Written as DNA, the CDR3 is TGTGCCAGCAGTGGGAACAGGGTCAATGAGCAGTTCTTC. V is TRBV6-1 and J is TRBJ2-1, with D perhaps matching TRBD1 (6 bases). Germline assignment: CDR1 MNHNS and CDR2 SASEGT. This CDR3 is built from 13 residues. Trimming pared 4 bases from V and 6 bases from J, leaving 10 bases between.

This clone came up once. V gene TRBV27 combines with J gene TRBJ2-4, with a tentative D call TRBD1 (6 bases). The V gene lost 5 bases and the J gene lost 8 bases, with 13 bases spanning the gap. The CDR3 has 13 residues. The germline gives CDR1 MNHEY, CDR2 SMNVEV (reference sequence). In nucleotides, the CDR3 is TGTGCCAGCAGTCCGTTCAGGGGTGACATTCAGTACTTC. Protein: CASSPFRGDIQYF.

The chain couples TRBV10-3 to TRBJ2-3; 8 bases are a match to TRBD2. Trimming removed 7 bases from V and 2 bases from J; junction bases left unmatched: 2. The CDR3 loop spans 13 amino acids. Germline loops: CDR1 ENHRY, CDR2 SYGVKD. CDR3 amino acids: CAIKREPTDTQYF. CDR3 sequence (DNA): TGTGCCATCAAGCGGGAGCCCACAGATACGCAGTATTTT.

The chain couples TRBV9 to TRBJ2-1; 7 positions agree with TRBD1. The CDR3 runs 14 residues. With V trimmed by 0 bases and J by 6 bases, 3 bases remained unmatched. CDR1 and CDR2 (germline): SGDLS, YYNGEE. CDR3 in amino acids: CASSVGQGVNEQFF. CDR3 DNA sequence: TGTGCCAGCAGCGTAGGGCAGGGGGTCAATGAGCAGTTCTTC.

The table lists this clone with a count of one. The chain combines TRBV28 with TRBJ1-5, with 10 bases matching TRBD1. V shed 6 bases, J shed 6 bases, and the junction held 8 bases outside the gene matches. The CDR3 loop spans 15 amino acids. Germline V gives CDR1 MDHEN, CDR2 SYDVKM. CDR3 protein: CASRETGGAGQPQHF. The CDR3 DNA reads as TGTGCCAGCAGGGAGACAGGGGGCGCAGGTCAGCCCCAGCATTTT.

The gene calls are TRBV2 and TRBJ2-5; D gene ambiguous. The DNA matches TRBJ2-7 better at its end, which makes the J call doubtful. Germline values: CDR1 SNHLY, CDR2 FYNNEI. The CDR3 extends over 14 amino acids. In DNA form, the CDR3 reads TGTGCCAGCAGTGAAGTAGCCTTCGGAACCGAGCAGTACTTC. It encodes CASSEVAFGTEQYF.

The chain recombines TRBV9 with TRBJ2-1; 12 nucleotides agree with TRBD2. The CDR3 is 15 amino acids. The V gene's germline CDR1 is SGDLS and CDR2 YYNGEE. V trimming: 0 bases; J trimming: 10 bases; junction bases outside the gene matches: 5. The CDR3 DNA sequence: TGTGCCAGCAGCGTAGGACTAGCGGGAGTGTGGGAGCAGTTCTTC. Its translation: CASSVGLAGVWEQFF.

J is TRBJ2-3 and V is TRBV19; TRBD2 might be the D (6 bases). The CDR3 loop spans 16 amino acids. V was clipped by 0 bases and J by 2 bases, with 12 bases between them. Looked up from germline, CDR1 is LNHDA and CDR2 is SQIVND (reference sequence). The CDR3 loop is CASSIDQGGTTDTQYF. The CDR3 DNA follows: TGTGCCAGTAGTATAGATCAGGGCGGGACCACAGATACGCAGTATTTT.

The V call is TRBV10-3, the J call TRBJ2-7; D unclear. Germline V lookup: CDR1 ENHRY, CDR2 SYGVKD. Trimming removed 6 bases at V and 3 bases at J, with 12 bases between. CDR3 size: 13 residues. This CDR3 reads CAISTPFLYEQYF. As DNA, the CDR3 is TGTGCCATCAGCACCCCCTTCCTCTACGAGCAGTACTTC.

The chain is built from TRBV4-3 and TRBJ2-1; 9 nucleotides agree with TRBD2. This CDR3 contains 17 residues. V trimming: 1 base; J trimming: 2 bases; junction bases outside the gene matches: 6. The germline V gene has CDR1 LGHNA and CDR2 YSLEER. This chain's CDR3 is CASSQGMTSGTYNEQFF. CDR3 in DNA: TGCGCCAGCAGCCAAGGAATGACTAGCGGTACCTACAATGAGCAGTTCTTC.

J is TRBJ1-2 and V is TRBV27, with TRBD1 matching over 8 bases. This CDR3 has 13 residues. Germline loops: CDR1 MNHEY, CDR2 SMNVEV (reference sequence). Trimming removed 9 bases from V and 7 bases from J; junction bases left unmatched: 10. CDR3 residues: CASRTGSTAGYTF. The CDR3 region has the DNA TGTGCCAGTCGGACAGGGTCAACGGCTGGCTACACCTTC.

The genes are TRBV7-2 and TRBJ2-3, with TRBD2 identical over 8 bases. Trimming cost V 7 bases and J 4 bases; bases outside gene matches: 7. Germline V CDR1 and CDR2: SGHTA, FQGNSA. The length of the CDR3 is 14 residues. The DNA of the CDR3 is TGTGCCAGCAACAATGGACTAGCCCCAGATACGCAGTATTTT. It codes for CASNNGLAPDTQYF.

The rearrangement uses TRBV6-5 and TRBJ2-7; D unresolved. The CDR3 has 13 residues. The germline CDR1 and CDR2 sequences are MNHEY and SVGAGI. The V and J ends lost 5 bases and 4 bases respectively, with 12 bases between them. CDR3 coding DNA: TGTGCCAGCAGTAGGAATTCTAGGTACGAGCAGTACTTC. It yields the protein CASSRNSRYEQYF.

The rearrangement uses TRBV18 and TRBJ2-3; 7 bases align to TRBD1. V lost 5 bases to trimming and J lost 3 bases; unmatched junction nucleotides: 11. The CDR3 spans 16 residues. CDR1 and CDR2 from the germline V gene are KGHSH and LQKENI. As DNA, the CDR3 is TGTGCCAGCTCAGCTACAGGGGTTGTTTGGACAGATACGCAGTATTTT. Its translation: CASSATGVVWTDTQYF.

The chain recombines TRBV18 with TRBJ2-7, with TRBD2 matching over 9 bases. CDR3 length equals 14 residues. Per the germline V gene, CDR1 is KGHSH and CDR2 is LQKENI. With V trimmed by 3 bases and J by 4 bases, 4 bases remained unmatched. The CDR3 nucleotides are TGTGCCAGCTCACCGCGGGGGGGATCTTACGAGCAGTACTTC. It codes for CASSPRGGSYEQYF. Full variable domain (missing parts from reference TRBV18 and TRBJ2-7): NAGVMQNPRHLVRRRGQEARLRCSPMKGHSHVYWYRQLPEEGLKFMVYLQKENIIDESGMPKERFSAEFPKEGPSILRIQQVVRGDSAAYFCASSPRGGSYEQYFGPGTRLTVT.

CDR3 residues: CASSVWGDTGELFF. In nucleotides, the CDR3 is TGTGCCAGCAGTGTGTGGGGAGACACCGGGGAGCTGTTTTTT. The V gene is TRBV2, the J gene TRBJ2-2, with D possibly matching TRBD2 (5 bases). The germline V gene has CDR1 SNHLY and CDR2 FYNNEI. The V gene lost 4 bases and the J gene lost 3 bases, with 9 bases spanning the gap. This CDR3 spans 14 amino acids.

The V gene is TRBV5-1, the J gene TRBJ2-1; 7 bases match TRBD1. Per the germline V gene, CDR1 is SGHRS and CDR2 is YFSETQ. V was pared by 4 bases and J by 6 bases, with 10 bases of the junction left unmatched. This CDR3 contains 15 residues. The CDR3 spells CASSSAGTERNEQFF. The CDR3 nucleotides are TGCGCCAGCAGCAGTGCCGGGACAGAGCGCAATGAGCAGTTCTTC.

V usage is TRBV28 and J usage is TRBJ1-2, with D possibly being TRBD1 (6 bases). V lost 10 bases, J lost 4 bases, and 19 bases lay in between. CDR1 MDHEN and CDR2 SYDVKM come from the germline V gene. The CDR3 totals 14 residues. CDR3 in DNA: TGTGCCACCTCGTACAGGGTACCGGCCTATGGCTACACCTTC. Its translation: CATSYRVPAYGYTF.

The chain carries TRBV5-4 and TRBJ2-7; D is unresolved. Germline assignment: CDR1 SGHNT and CDR2 YYREEE (reference sequence). Trimming pared 6 bases from V and 0 bases from J, leaving 13 bases between. The CDR3 spans 14 residues. This CDR3 reads CASKMAESSYEQYF. For the CDR3, the DNA is TGTGCCAGCAAAATGGCGGAAAGCTCCTACGAGCAGTACTTC.